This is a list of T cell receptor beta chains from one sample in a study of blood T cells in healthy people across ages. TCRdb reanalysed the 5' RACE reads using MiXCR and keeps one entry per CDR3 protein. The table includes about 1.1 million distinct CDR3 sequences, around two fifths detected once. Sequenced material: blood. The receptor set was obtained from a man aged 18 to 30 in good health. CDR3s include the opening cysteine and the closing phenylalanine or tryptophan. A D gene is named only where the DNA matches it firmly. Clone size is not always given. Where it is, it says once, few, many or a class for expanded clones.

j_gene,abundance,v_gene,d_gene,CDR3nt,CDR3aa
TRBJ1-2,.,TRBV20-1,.,TGCAGTGCTAGCCAGGGCCACTATGGCTACACCTTC,CSASQGHYGYTF
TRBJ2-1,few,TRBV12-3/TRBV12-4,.,TGTGCCAGCAGCGCCAGAAGCTCCTACAATGAGCAGTTCTTC,CASSARSSYNEQFF
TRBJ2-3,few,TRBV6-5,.,TGTGCCACCCAAGGGGACGGGGGCGCAGATACGCAGTATTTT,CATQGDGGADTQYF
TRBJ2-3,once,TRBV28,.,TGTGCCAGCACGACAGAGGGTACGCAGTATTTT,CASTTEGTQYF
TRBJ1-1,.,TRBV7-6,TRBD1,TGTGCCAGCAGCGTACGGACAGGGAACACTGAAGCTTTCTTT,CASSVRTGNTEAFF
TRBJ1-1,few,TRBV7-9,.,TGTGCCAGCAGGCCTAGACAGGCCCTGAACACTGAAGCTTTCTTT,CASRPRQALNTEAFF
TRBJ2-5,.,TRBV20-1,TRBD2,TGCAGTGCTCCACGACTAGCGGGGGGGCTACTTGAAGAGACCCAGTACTTC,CSAPRLAGGLLEETQYF
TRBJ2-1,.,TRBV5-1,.,TGCGCCAGCAGCGTGAACCGGGGTCGAGATGAGCAGTTCTTC,CASSVNRGRDEQFF
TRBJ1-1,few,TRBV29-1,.,TGCAGCGTTGTGGTGGGGGGGGACACTGAAGCTTTCTTT,CSVVVGGDTEAFF
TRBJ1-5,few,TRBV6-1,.,TGTGCCAGCAGTGCCTTGTTTGGGGGCAATCAGCCCCAGCATTTT,CASSALFGGNQPQHF
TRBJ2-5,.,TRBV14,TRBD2,TGTGCCAGCAGCCCGGGGCTAGCGGACAATGAGCAGTACTTC,CASSPGLADNEQYF
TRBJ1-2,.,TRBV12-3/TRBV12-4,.,TGTGCCGGCACCCCAGGGAGGGGTGGGTATGGCTACACCTTC,CAGTPGRGGYGYTF
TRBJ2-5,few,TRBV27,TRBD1,TGTGCCAGCAGTTCCCCCTGGACAGGGTCAAAAGAGACCCAGTACTTC,CASSSPWTGSKETQYF
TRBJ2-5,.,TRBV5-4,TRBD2,TGTGCCAGCAGCTTGGCTAGCGGGTTGGTGAAAGAGACCCAGTACTTC,CASSLASGLVKETQYF
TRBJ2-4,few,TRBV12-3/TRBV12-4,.,TGTGCCAGCCGCGGAAGGGGCAAAAACATTCAGTACTTC,CASRGRGKNIQYF
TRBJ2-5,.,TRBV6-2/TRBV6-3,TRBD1,TGTGCCAGCAGTCAATGGACAGGGGTTAAGACCCGGTACTTC,CASSQWTGVKTRYF
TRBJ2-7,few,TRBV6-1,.,TGTGCCAGCAGCTCCGCCGAGGGCAGGAAGCAGTACTTC,CASSSAEGRKQYF
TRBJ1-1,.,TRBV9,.,TGTGCCAGCAGCGCAGGGGTCTTGCCTGAAGCTTTCTTT,CASSAGVLPEAFF
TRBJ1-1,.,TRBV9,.,TGTGCCAGCAGCGTAGGACTGACGAACACTGAAGCTTTCTTT,CASSVGLTNTEAFF
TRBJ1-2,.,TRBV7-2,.,TGTGCCAGCAGCCCAAGGGTCTATGGCTACACCTTC,CASSPRVYGYTF
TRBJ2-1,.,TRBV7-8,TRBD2,TGTGCCAGCAGCTTTGGACTAGCGGGGGTTTTGGATGAGCAGTTCTTC,CASSFGLAGVLDEQFF
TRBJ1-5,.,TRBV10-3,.,TGTGCCATCAGTGAGCCAGGAAGTTGGCAGCCCCAGCATTTT,CAISEPGSWQPQHF
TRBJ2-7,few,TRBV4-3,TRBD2,TGCGCCAGCAGCCAAGATATAGGACTAGCCCTCGAGCAGTACTTC,CASSQDIGLALEQYF
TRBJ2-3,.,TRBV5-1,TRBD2,TGCGCCAGCAGCTTGTGGGTTACGTCTGAGACTAGCGGGGGCTACAGCACAGATACGCAGTATTTT,CASSLWVTSETSGGYSTDTQYF
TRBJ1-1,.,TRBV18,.,TGTGCCAGCTCGGGCGGGTCGTACACTGAAGCTTTCTTT,CASSGGSYTEAFF
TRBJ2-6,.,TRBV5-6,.,TGTGCCAGCAGCTTGTCGGCAGGGGTCTTAGGTGGGGCCAACGTCCTGACTTTC,CASSLSAGVLGGANVLTF
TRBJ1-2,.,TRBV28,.,TGTGCCAGCAGTTCATCCGGACGGCTGAACTATGGCTACACCTTC,CASSSSGRLNYGYTF
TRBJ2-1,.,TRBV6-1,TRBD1,TGTGCCAGCAGTGTATCCCCCGGGACAGGGAGGAGCGATGAGCAGTTCTTC,CASSVSPGTGRSDEQFF